This paragraph covers one TCR beta chain sequence. Antigen specificity is unknown. The data originate from a study of shared clonotypes between healthy human individuals. At the level of the study: Researchers drew samples from two women and a few men aged 18 to 49.

Overall study findings and caveats: Roughly 5% of naive CD4 clonotypes were shared across a few donors. Clonotype sharing levels among donors were expected to vary with sequencing depth.

The assay was immunoSEQ multiplex PCR, and TCRdb's table has in-frame clones only and misses some. The sample includes approximately 530,000 clones, about 96% of them seen just once. Subsets obtained from CD4+ cells comprised CD45RA+ naive and CD45RA-negative memory cells. The TCR was taken from a woman in her 30s in good health. Sequences were obtained from naive CD4+ T cells sorted from blood. Subset described: CD45RA+ positively selected.

CDR3 loop: CASSPRGRDDEKLFF. CDR3 nucleotide sequence: TGTGCCAGCAGCCCCAGGGGGCGCGACGATGAAAAACTGTTTTTT. The chain has TRBV25-1 and TRBJ1-4, with TRBD1 matching over 8 bases. The CDR3 runs 15 residues. Germline V gives CDR1 MGHDK, CDR2 SYGVNS. The ends lost 6 bases at V and 6 bases at J; junction bases unmatched: 9. Full variable domain (outside the CDR3, taken from reference TRBV25-1 and TRBJ1-4): EADIYQTPRYLVIGTGKKITLECSQTMGHDKMYWYQQDPGMELHLIHYSYGVNSTEKGDLSSESTVSRIRTEHFPLTLESARPSHTSQYLCASSPRGRDDEKLFFGSGTQLSVL.